The 21 T cell receptor beta chains listed next were all sequenced from one sample in a study of T cell changes during pregnancy in multiple sclerosis. TCRdb's copy holds only in-frame clones and misses some; the assay was immunoSEQ multiplex PCR. The sample has tens of thousands of clones; roughly 92% are singletons. Sample: peripheral blood. These receptor sequences come from a female donor with multiple sclerosis, enrolled in a pregnancy study.

The rearrangement joins TRBV6-5 to TRBJ1-5, with unresolved D. Germline V gives CDR1 MNHEY, CDR2 SVGAGI. Trimming removed 4 bases at V and 1 base at J, with 14 bases between. This CDR3 has 16 amino acids. CDR3 sequence reads: CASSLDPNGSNQPQHF. In DNA, the CDR3 is TGTGCCAGCAGTTTAGACCCAAACGGGAGCAATCAGCCCCAGCATTTT.

The chain is built from TRBV6-1 and TRBJ2-1, with TRBD2 as a possible D gene (6 bases). In germline, CDR1 is MNHNS, CDR2 SASEGT. V was shortened by 7 bases and J by 2 bases, with 15 bases between the two germline ends. The CDR3 runs 15 residues. Here the CDR3 DNA reads TGTGCCAGCATCATTGGGGGGAGTACCTACAATGAGCAGTTCTTC. It yields the protein CASIIGGSTYNEQFF.

V and J are TRBV25-1 and TRBJ1-3; maybe TRBD1 (6 bases). The ends were cut back, 6 bases at V and 4 bases at J, with 13 bases in the middle. The CDR3 extends over 14 amino acids. Germline CDR1 reads MGHDK; CDR2 reads SYGVNS. CDR3 amino acids: CASRDRDTGNTIYF. CDR3 DNA: TGTGCCAGCAGAGACCGGGACACGGGAAACACCATATATTTT.

This chain's CDR3 is CASSDGTGLSLRGNEKLFF. CDR3 DNA: TGTGCCAGCAGTGATGGGACAGGCCTATCCTTACGGGGGAATGAAAAACTGTTTTTT. V gene TRBV6-1 combines with J gene TRBJ1-4; 8 nucleotides line up with TRBD1. V was pared by 3 bases and J by 5 bases, with 17 bases of the junction left unmatched. CDR3 length equals 19 residues. Germline-derived CDR1 and CDR2 are MNHNS and SASEGT.

Note on this clone: The junction and the germline gene differ at one end; a read error may be behind it. Other DNA sequences in the sample encode the same CDR3. This chain links TRBV18 with TRBJ2-2; D is unresolved. Per germline, CDR1 KGHSH and CDR2 LQKENI. The CDR3 totals 15 residues. The CDR3 sequence: CASRTATVNTGELFF. CDR3 nucleotides: TGTGCCAGCCGAACCGCGACGGTCAACACTGGGGAGCTGTTTTTT.

This chain uses TRBV4-3 with TRBJ2-2; D perhaps matches TRBD2 (7 bases). The CDR3 contains 19 residues. The V end was cut by 0 bases, the J end by 0 bases, with 17 bases between. Germline assignment: CDR1 LGHNA and CDR2 YSLEER. In DNA form, the CDR3 reads TGCGCCAGCAGCCAAGAGGGGGGGCAGGGTATCGCGAACACCGGGGAGCTGTTTTTT. Its protein product is CASSQEGGQGIANTGELFF.

The chain links TRBV9 to TRBJ2-3; 7 bases are shared with TRBD2. This CDR3 has 16 amino acids. V was pared by 1 base and J by 6 bases, with 11 bases of the junction left unmatched. CDR1 and CDR2 from the germline V gene are SGDLS and YYNGEE. The CDR3 is CASSVSSRDYSDTQYF. The CDR3 bases are TGTGCCAGCAGCGTAAGCTCGCGGGACTATTCGGATACGCAGTATTTT.

This sequence joins TRBV7-9 and TRBJ1-2; 9 positions match TRBD1. This CDR3 has 16 amino acids. Germline assignment: CDR1 SEHNR and CDR2 FQNEAQ (reference sequence). The J segment lost 5 bases and the V segment lost 5 bases, leaving 12 bases of the junction unmatched. The CDR3 DNA reads as TGTGCCAGCAGCCGCCGTCCCGGGACAGGGAAGTATGGCTACACCTTC. It codes for CASSRRPGTGKYGYTF.

The chain couples TRBV7-6 to TRBJ1-1; D possibly corresponds to TRBD1 (5 bases). Trimming removed 0 bases at V and 1 base at J, with 6 bases between. Looked up from germline, CDR1 is SGHVS and CDR2 is FNYEAQ. CDR3 length: 14 amino acids. In DNA form, the CDR3 reads TGTGCCAGCAGCTTAGCGACAGAGAACACTGAAGCTTTCTTT. As protein: CASSLATENTEAFF.

CDR3 amino acids: CASSLEFVYRGTDTQYF. For the CDR3, the DNA is TGTGCCAGCAGCTTAGAGTTTGTCTACCGGGGGACAGATACGCAGTATTTT. The V and J genes are TRBV7-9 and TRBJ2-3, with TRBD2 as a possible D gene (6 bases). The ends were cut back, 1 base at V and 3 bases at J, with 17 bases in the middle. The CDR3 covers 17 residues. Per the germline V gene, CDR1 is SEHNR and CDR2 is FQNEAQ (reference sequence).

The genes are TRBV6-5 and TRBJ2-2; no firm D call. V lost 2 bases to trimming and J lost 1 base, with 11 bases between them. Germline CDR1 is MNHEY and CDR2 is SVGAGI. The CDR3 totals 16 residues. CDR3 amino acids: CASSYQSGLNTGELFF. For the CDR3, the DNA is TGTGCCAGCAGTTACCAATCAGGATTGAACACCGGGGAGCTGTTTTTT.

The V call is TRBV6-5, the J call TRBJ1-1; TRBD1 matches at 8 bases. In germline, CDR1 is MNHEY, CDR2 SVGAGI. The ends lost 6 bases at V and 4 bases at J; junction bases unmatched: 7. This CDR3 region has 14 residues. CDR3 DNA: TGTGCCAGCAGCTTCCAGGGGGCGGGCACTGAAGCTTTCTTT. Translated: CASSFQGAGTEAFF.

V is TRBV11-2 and J is TRBJ2-7; D ambiguous. The V end was cut by 3 bases, the J end by 3 bases, with 3 bases between. Germline CDR1 reads SGHAT; CDR2 reads FQNNGV. The CDR3 is 11 residues long. CDR3 sequence (DNA): TGTGCCAGCAGCTTGAACTACGAGCAGTACTTC. Residues: CASSLNYEQYF.

The V gene is TRBV7-2, the J gene TRBJ1-5; possible D gene TRBD1, 6 bases. Looked up from germline, CDR1 is SGHTA and CDR2 is FQGNSA. This CDR3 has 14 amino acids. Trimming pared 5 bases from V and 6 bases from J, leaving 14 bases between. CDR3 region: CASSPYRTVQPQHF. Here the CDR3 DNA reads TGTGCCAGCAGCCCTTATAGGACAGTTCAGCCCCAGCATTTT. The full variable domain, its missing parts supplied by reference TRBV7-2 and TRBJ1-5, is GAGVSQSPSNKVTEKGKDVELRCDPISGHTALYWYRQSLGQGLEFLIYFQGNSAPDKSGLPSDRFSAERTGGSVSTLTIQRTQQEDSAVYLCASSPYRTVQPQHFGDGTRLSIL.

The rearrangement joins TRBV7-9 to TRBJ2-7, with TRBD1 as a possible D gene (7 bases). Germline V gives CDR1 SEHNR, CDR2 FQNEAQ (reference sequence). V gave up 1 base and J gave up 7 bases, with 17 bases separating them. The CDR3 totals 15 residues. CDR3 loop: CASSLVRGGGEEQYF. The CDR3 nucleotides are TGTGCCAGCAGCTTAGTTCGAGGGGGCGGGGAAGAGCAGTACTTC.

The chain has TRBV18 and TRBJ2-7, with D perhaps TRBD1 (5 bases). The CDR3 has 15 amino acids. Germline V gene data show CDR1 as KGHSH and CDR2 as LQKENI. Deletions cut 3 bases from V and 2 bases from J, with 14 bases between. This chain's CDR3 is CASSPDDRAPYEQYF. In DNA form, the CDR3 reads TGTGCCAGCTCACCCGATGACAGAGCCCCCTACGAGCAGTACTTC. Together with reference TRBV18 and TRBJ2-7, the CDR3 gives the full variable domain: NAGVMQNPRHLVRRRGQEARLRCSPMKGHSHVYWYRQLPEEGLKFMVYLQKENIIDESGMPKERFSAEFPKEGPSILRIQQVVRGDSAAYFCASSPDDRAPYEQYFGPGTRLTVT.

As DNA, the CDR3 is TGTGCCAGCAGCGTTACACTTATGAACACTGAAGCTTTCTTT. This gives the protein CASSVTLMNTEAFF. The J gene is TRBJ1-1, the V gene TRBV6-1, with D unresolved. The CDR3 runs to 14 residues. V gave up 6 bases and J gave up 0 bases, with 11 bases separating them. Germline V gene sequence: CDR1 MNHNS, CDR2 SASEGT.

V gene TRBV6-6 combines with J gene TRBJ1-5, with D tentatively TRBD1 (6 bases). Trimming took 2 bases from V and 4 from J, leaving 12 bases between them. Germline values: CDR1 MNHNY, CDR2 SVGAGI (reference sequence). The length of the CDR3 is 15 residues. The CDR3 sequence: CASSYGYQGNQPQHF. DNA of the CDR3: TGTGCCAGCAGTTACGGGTACCAGGGGAATCAGCCCCAGCATTTT.

J is TRBJ2-2 and V is TRBV4-1; 8 nucleotides line up with TRBD2. The CDR3 runs to 17 residues. Germline-derived CDR1 and CDR2 are MGHRA and YSYEKL. V lost 0 bases to trimming and J lost 4 bases; unmatched junction nucleotides: 7. CDR3 sequence (DNA): TGCGCCAGCAGCCAAGACGAGCGGGGGCTGATCACCGGGGAGCTGTTTTTT. Translated: CASSQDERGLITGELFF.

The J gene is TRBJ1-1, the V gene TRBV6-1; no clear D gene. CDR3 length: 13 amino acids. CDR1 is MNHNS, CDR2 SASEGT, per germline. Trimming removed 4 bases at V and 4 bases at J, with 10 bases between. DNA for the CDR3: TGTGCCAGCAGTGTAAGGGTTATCACTGAAGCTTTCTTT. It translates to CASSVRVITEAFF.

The chain joins TRBV4-1 to TRBJ2-5; D gene ambiguous. The J call is in doubt because the DNA end fits TRBJ2-7 better. Germline CDR1 is MGHRA and CDR2 is YSYEKL. This CDR3 contains 15 residues. The CDR3 protein is CASSQEAFISYEQYF. DNA for the CDR3: TGCGCCAGCAGCCAAGAGGCCTTCATCTCCTACGAGCAGTACTTC.